This entry lists 24 T cell receptor beta chains sequenced from one sample in a study of patients and donors after allogeneic stem cell transplantation. TCRdb used MiXCR to reprocess the RT-PCR reads, holding one entry per CDR3 protein. The sample holds about 230,000 distinct CDR3 sequences, 11% to 15% seen once. Sequencing was performed on blood, either unsorted or a sorted T cell fraction (not recorded which). Receptors originate from a human donor who was either an allogeneic HSCT recipient or a stem cell or donor lymphocyte infusion donor (not recorded which). It is not recorded whose cells these are; they may come from a transplant donor.

The rearrangement links TRBV19 to TRBJ2-3; TRBD1 agrees at 7 bases. V dropped 2 bases and J dropped 2; count of bases not matched to a gene: 4. This CDR3 has 15 amino acids. CDR1 and CDR2 from the germline V gene are LNHDA and SQIVND (reference sequence). CDR3 residues: CASSILDRDTDTQYF. The CDR3 DNA reads as TGTGCCAGTAGTATATTAGACAGGGACACAGATACGCAGTATTTT.

The rearrangement uses TRBV29-1 and TRBJ2-7; a weak D match, TRBD1 (6 bases). Germline V CDR1 and CDR2: SQVTM, ANQGSEA. This CDR3 has 12 amino acids. Trimming shortened V by 5 bases and J by 2 bases, and 10 bases separated the two germline ends. The CDR3 nucleotides are TGCAGCGTTACGACAGGAACCTACGAGCAGTACTTC. Translating it yields CSVTTGTYEQYF.

The rearrangement uses TRBV29-1 and TRBJ1-1; unclear D gene. V shed 7 bases and J shed 1 base, with 16 bases lying between them. CDR3 length: 14 amino acids. Germline V gene lookup returns CDR1 SQVTM and CDR2 ANQGSEA. The CDR3 here is CSALPAGRNTEAFF. The CDR3 region has the DNA TGCAGCGCCCTCCCCGCAGGACGGAACACTGAAGCTTTCTTT.

The rearrangement uses TRBV18 and TRBJ1-2; no clear D gene. Trimming took off 3 bases at V and 3 bases at J, with 8 bases between the two ends. The CDR3 covers 13 residues. Germline V CDR1 and CDR2: KGHSH, LQKENI. CDR3 in amino acids: CASSPGLDYGYTF. CDR3 DNA: TGTGCCAGCTCACCTGGACTCGACTATGGCTACACCTTC. Filled out from reference TRBV18 and TRBJ1-2, the complete variable domain reads NAGVMQNPRHLVRRRGQEARLRCSPMKGHSHVYWYRQLPEEGLKFMVYLQKENIIDESGMPKERFSAEFPKEGPSILRIQQVVRGDSAAYFCASSPGLDYGYTFGSGTRLTVV.

The chain combines TRBV2 with TRBJ1-5; no clear D gene. CDR1 is SNHLY, CDR2 FYNNEI, per germline. This CDR3 spans 14 amino acids. Deletions cut 5 bases from V and 0 bases from J, with 8 bases between. The DNA of the CDR3 is TGTGCCAGCAGTACTGACGGTAGCAATCAGCCCCAGCATTTT. The encoded protein is CASSTDGSNQPQHF.

This chain links TRBV20-1 with TRBJ1-1, with D possibly matching TRBD1 (6 bases). The germline CDR1 and CDR2 sequences are DFQATT and SNEGSKA (reference sequence). The CDR3 length is 12 residues. Trimming removed 6 bases from V and 3 bases from J, with 11 bases in between. CDR3 sequence (DNA): TGCAGTGCCTCGTGGGGGCACACTGAAGCTTTCTTT. Amino acid sequence: CSASWGHTEAFF.

This clonotype showed up just a few times. The CDR3 loop reads CASSRAGLAGVSGETQYF. DNA for the CDR3: TGCGCCAGCAGCCGAGCCGGACTAGCGGGAGTATCGGGAGAGACCCAGTACTTC. V and J are TRBV5-1 and TRBJ2-5; 13 positions agree with TRBD2. CDR3 length: 18 amino acids. Germline assignment: CDR1 SGHRS and CDR2 YFSETQ. Trimming at V came to 4 bases and at J to 4 bases, leaving 13 bases not matched to a gene.

The V call is TRBV7-2, the J call TRBJ2-3; 9 nucleotides line up with TRBD1. Germline-derived CDR1 and CDR2 are SGHTA and FQGNSA. This CDR3 comprises 14 residues. The V gene end was trimmed by 4 bases and the J gene end by 6 bases; junction bases not matched to a gene: 5. The CDR3 loop reads CASSSQGAGDTQYF. The CDR3 nucleotides are TGTGCCAGCAGCTCACAGGGGGCGGGGGATACGCAGTATTTT. Filled out from reference TRBV7-2 and TRBJ2-3, the complete variable domain reads GAGVSQSPSNKVTEKGKDVELRCDPISGHTALYWYRQSLGQGLEFLIYFQGNSAPDKSGLPSDRFSAERTGGSVSTLTIQRTQQEDSAVYLCASSSQGAGDTQYFGPGTRLTVL.

This clonotype was seen many times. V is TRBV20-1 and J is TRBJ2-3; D ambiguous. This CDR3 has 8 residues. Germline CDR1 is DFQATT and CDR2 is SNEGSKA (reference sequence). The V gene lost 1 base and the J gene lost 13 bases, with 3 bases spanning the gap. CDR3 bases: TGCAGTGCTAGAGGCGAGTATTTT. Translated, it gives CSARGEYF.

The chain links TRBV7-3 to TRBJ2-1; 8 nucleotides match TRBD2. Germline lookup yields CDR1 SGHTA and CDR2 FQGTGA. The V and J ends lost 2 bases and 8 bases, in that order; junction bases with no gene match: 5. CDR3 length: 14 residues. Here the CDR3 reads CASSLYGRGYEQFF. In DNA, the CDR3 is TGTGCCAGCAGCTTATACGGGAGGGGCTATGAGCAGTTCTTC.

In its sample, this clonotype is medium-sized (0.01 to 0.1%). V is TRBV29-1 and J is TRBJ2-3; 7 positions agree with TRBD1. The V gene end was trimmed by 3 bases and the J gene end by 2 bases; junction bases not matched to a gene: 2. This CDR3 comprises 13 residues. From germline, CDR1 is SQVTM and CDR2 ANQGSEA. The CDR3 DNA sequence: TGCAGCGTTGAGACAGGGTTCACAGATACGCAGTATTTT. This gives the protein CSVETGFTDTQYF.

This clonotype turned up a few times. The V gene is TRBV28, the J gene TRBJ2-1; D may match TRBD1 or TRBD2 (5 bases each). In germline, CDR1 is MDHEN, CDR2 SYDVKM. The V and J ends lost 1 base and 2 bases respectively, with 9 bases between them. The CDR3 totals 15 residues. The CDR3 region is CASSLYGGTYNEQFF. Written as DNA, the CDR3 is TGTGCCAGCAGTTTATATGGGGGAACCTACAATGAGCAGTTCTTC.

V gene TRBV20-1 combines with J gene TRBJ1-5; D gene uncertain. V shed 2 bases and J shed 0 bases, with 8 bases lying between them. Germline values: CDR1 DFQATT, CDR2 SNEGSKA (reference sequence). The CDR3 contains 14 residues. The CDR3 sequence: CSARPLDSNQPQHF. CDR3 bases: TGCAGTGCTAGACCCCTTGATAGCAATCAGCCCCAGCATTTT.

The CDR3 region is CASSGDDLSGYTF. CDR3 nucleotides: TGTGCCAGCAGCGGGGACGACCTGAGCGGCTACACCTTC. V usage is TRBV28 and J usage is TRBJ1-2; tentative D call: TRBD1 (5 bases). V dropped 6 bases and J dropped 8 bases, with 16 bases sitting between them. Per germline, CDR1 MDHEN and CDR2 SYDVKM. This CDR3 has 13 amino acids.

The V and J genes are TRBV7-2 and TRBJ1-2, with 8 nucleotides matching TRBD1. V was clipped by 1 base and J by 4 bases; unmatched bases: 11. Germline V gene sequence: CDR1 SGHTA, CDR2 FQGNSA. The CDR3 is made up of 17 amino acids. The CDR3, as DNA: TGTGCCAGCAGCTTAGGATACTCAGGGGGCGACCGCTATGGCTACACCTTC. It encodes CASSLGYSGGDRYGYTF.

V gene TRBV6-5 combines with J gene TRBJ2-1; 16 nucleotides match TRBD2. The CDR3 has 15 amino acids. Germline CDR1 and CDR2: MNHEY and SVGAGI. The V gene end was trimmed by 4 bases and the J gene end by 8 bases; junction bases not matched to a gene: 2. CDR3 region: CASSSGLAGGHEQFF. Here the CDR3 DNA reads TGTGCCAGCAGTTCGGGACTAGCGGGAGGGCATGAGCAGTTCTTC.

Within the sample, this clonotype is medium-sized. The chain recombines TRBV4-1 with TRBJ2-2; 10 bases align to TRBD2. Trimming removed 1 base from V and 4 bases from J; junction bases left unmatched: 6. CDR3 size: 17 residues. Germline V gene lookup returns CDR1 MGHRA and CDR2 YSYEKL. CDR3 in amino acids: CASSQGGLALGTGELFF. The CDR3 region has the DNA TGCGCCAGCAGCCAAGGGGGACTAGCGTTGGGCACCGGGGAGCTGTTTTTT.

This clonotype was detected ten times or more. V and J are TRBV5-1 and TRBJ2-7; TRBD1 agrees at 9 bases. Germline lookup yields CDR1 SGHRS and CDR2 YFSETQ. The V segment lost 6 bases and the J segment 1 base; nucleotides outside the gene matches: 5. This CDR3 is 14 amino acids long. Written as DNA, the CDR3 is TGCGCCAGCACCGAGACAGGGGGATCCTACGAGCAGTACTTC. This encodes CASTETGGSYEQYF.

This clonotype has more than one count but fewer than ten. The chain joins TRBV7-3 to TRBJ2-2, with a possible D match to TRBD2 (6 bases). The germline CDR1 and CDR2 sequences are SGHTA and FQGTGA. The V end was cut by 8 bases, the J end by 6 bases, with 13 bases between. The length of the CDR3 is 13 residues. The CDR3 here is CASGTGGPGELFF. For the CDR3, the DNA is TGTGCCAGCGGGACTGGCGGTCCCGGGGAGCTGTTTTTT.

This clonotype was counted ten times or more. The CDR3 DNA reads TGCAGTGCTAGAGATCTTTATCAGACTGAAAAACTGTTTTTT. Translation gives CSARDLYQTEKLFF. This chain connects TRBV20-1 to TRBJ1-4; D ambiguous. Germline lookup yields CDR1 DFQATT and CDR2 SNEGSKA (reference sequence). Trimming removed 0 bases from V and 7 bases from J, with 12 bases in between. This CDR3 has 14 residues.

This sequence joins TRBV16 and TRBJ2-3, with D maybe TRBD2 (5 bases). V lost 5 bases, J lost 6 bases, and 18 bases lay in between. CDR1 is KGHSY and CDR2 is FQNENV in the germline V gene. This CDR3 spans 15 amino acids. The CDR3 nucleotides are TGTGCCAGCAGCGGTACTAGGATACATGGGGATACGCAGTATTTT. Amino acids: CASSGTRIHGDTQYF. Together with reference TRBV16 and TRBJ2-3, the CDR3 gives the full variable domain: GEEVAQTPKHLVRGEGQKAKLYCAPIKGHSYVFWYQQVLKNEFKFLISFQNENVFDETGMPKERFSAKCLPNSPCSLEIQATKLEDSAVYFCASSGTRIHGDTQYFGPGTRLTVL.

This clonotype came up a few times. The chain recombines TRBV6-2 or TRBV6-3 with TRBJ2-5; the match to TRBD2 covers 8 bases. This CDR3 is 18 amino acids long. Germline CDR1 reads MNHEY; CDR2 reads SVGEGT. The ends lost 3 bases at V and 2 bases at J; junction bases unmatched: 14. Here the CDR3 reads CASSYRLSSGSKQETQYF. The DNA for the CDR3 is TGTGCCAGCAGTTATAGGTTATCGAGCGGGAGTAAACAAGAGACCCAGTACTTC.

The chain employs TRBV7-3 and TRBJ2-6, with D unresolved. The CDR3 runs to 15 residues. Germline lookup yields CDR1 SGHTA and CDR2 FQGTGA. Trimming shortened V by 2 bases and J by 4 bases, and 9 bases separated the two germline ends. The CDR3 region is CASSLDLGGANVLTF. Written as DNA, the CDR3 is TGTGCCAGCAGCTTAGATCTTGGGGGGGCCAACGTCCTGACTTTC.

This clonotype was seen only a few times. The chain employs TRBV29-1 and TRBJ2-2; D might be TRBD1 or TRBD2, each matching 5 bases. The CDR3 contains 15 residues. The germline CDR1 and CDR2 sequences are SQVTM and ANQGSEA. Deletions cut 6 bases from V and 4 bases from J, with 18 bases between. The CDR3 region has the DNA TGCAGCGTATCCGGGACCGTCAGTTTCACCGGGGAGCTGTTTTTT. Amino acid sequence: CSVSGTVSFTGELFF.